This T cell receptor beta chain was documented in a study of regulatory T cells in long-lasting Graves disease. Study background: Treatment with antithyroid drugs for over 5 years, together with positive TSH receptor antibodies, meant persistent Graves' disease. Points from the study as a whole: Persistent Graves' patients had lower TCR diversity than newly diagnosed ones. The study examined only peripheral blood, not thyroid tissue.

Assembly of TCR beta libraries relied on iRepertoire HTBI primers together with Arm-PCR of CDR3 regions. TCRdb re-derived calls from the multiplex PCR reads in MiXCR, one entry per CDR3 protein. This sample has approximately 470,000 distinct CDR3 sequences, with about 20% found just once. Time point in this sample: persistent/refractory GD, antithyroid drugs over 5 years with positive TRAb. The TCR library was made from RNA that had been extracted from PBMCs in TRIzol. The collection involved drawing roughly 10 milliliters of peripheral blood into EDTA tubes. This clonotype was detected many times. Its antigen is unknown. Germline CDR1 and CDR2: MNHNS and SASEGT. Germline trimming cut 6 bases from V and 0 bases from J; bases unmatched to any gene: 5. The CDR3 is 15 residues long.

Here the sequenced sample was peripheral blood mononuclear cells (PBMCs), taken when the disease was refractory, from a patient treated with antithyroid drugs. This clonotype was obtained from a female donor with Graves disease. V and J are TRBV6-1 and TRBJ1-5; the match to TRBD1 covers 7 bases. The CDR3 sequence: CASRDRVSSNQPQHF. In DNA, the CDR3 is TGTGCCAGCAGAGACAGGGTATCTAGCAATCAGCCCCAGCATTTT.